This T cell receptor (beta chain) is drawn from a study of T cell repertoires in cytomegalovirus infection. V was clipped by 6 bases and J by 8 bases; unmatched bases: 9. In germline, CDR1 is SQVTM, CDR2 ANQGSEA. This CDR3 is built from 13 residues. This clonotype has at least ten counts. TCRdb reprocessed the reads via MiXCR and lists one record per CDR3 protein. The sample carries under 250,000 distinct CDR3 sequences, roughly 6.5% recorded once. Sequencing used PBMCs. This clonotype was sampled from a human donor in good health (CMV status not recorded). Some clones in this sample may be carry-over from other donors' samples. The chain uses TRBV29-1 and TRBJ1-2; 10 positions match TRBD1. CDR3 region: CSVGQGERGGYTF. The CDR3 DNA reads TGCAGCGTCGGACAGGGGGAAAGGGGAGGCTACACCTTC.